This T cell receptor beta chain was profiled in a study of molecular identifiers for immune sequencing clone quantification. Whole-study context: Sequencing covered four of five parts into which replicate RNA from approximately 20,000 or 100,000 naive CD8 cells was split.

This clonotype turned up a few times. Its antigen is unidentified. Study results and limitations: Same-barcode identical TCR molecules could make highly expanded clones look smaller than they are. In naive cells, under 1% of molecules belonged to clones above 20 RNA copies, against over 97% in effector cells.

A single record per CDR3 protein comes from TCRdb applying MiXCR to the PCR reads. Here the sample spans about half a million distinct CDR3 sequences, 25% being singletons. The authors gated naive CD8 T cells as CD8+CD4-CCR7+CD45RA+ for sorting. This CDR3 spans 17 amino acids. J gave up 3 bases and V 7 bases, and 13 bases lay outside the gene matches. Germline assignment: CDR1 LNHNV and CDR2 YYDKDF (reference sequence). The receptor was isolated from a human donor in good health. Some libraries in this study had Jurkat cell RNA spiked in. Source material: naive CD8+ T cells from blood, with Jurkat cell RNA spiked in. Subset specified: FACS-sorted CD8+CD4-CCR7+CD45RA+ naive T cells. The V and J genes are TRBV15 and TRBJ1-1; 11 bases match TRBD1. In DNA form, the CDR3 reads TGTGCCACCACCCTCATCCCGGGACAGGGGGAGGACACTGAAGCTTTCTTT. As protein: CATTLIPGQGEDTEAFF.